This T cell receptor beta chain was retrieved from a study of blood T cell repertoires in COVID-19. On the study more broadly: Spain, Italy and the United States supplied samples that represented acute and convalescent COVID-19. Sources were T cells, B-cell-depleted T cells, or PBMCs; the material itself was cDNA or gDNA.

The V gene lost 0 bases and the J gene lost 4 bases, with 13 bases spanning the gap. The CDR3 loop spans 15 amino acids. The germline V gene has CDR1 LGHDT and CDR2 YNNKEL (reference sequence). Original methodology: Reference gene primer amplification in the assay estimated nucleated cell counts. Produced via immunoSEQ multiplex PCR; TCRdb's table is partial and in-frame only. V, J and clone size were drawn from that table, and D and trimming were deduced from the DNA. The table lists over 60,000 clones, more than 75% of them singletons. This chain links TRBV3-1 (or the pseudogene TRBV3-2) with TRBJ2-7; perhaps TRBD1 as D (5 bases). Sequencing used peripheral blood. The receptor comes from a man between 65 and 85 years old with active or convalescent COVID-19. DNA of the CDR3: TGTGCCAGCAGCCAAGAGGGGCGGCCTATATACGAGCAGTACTTC. Amino acid sequence: CASSQEGRPIYEQYF.